The 15 T cell receptor beta chains presented below share a single source sample, sequenced in a study of PD-1 blockade in mismatch repair-deficient tumors. Sequencing used immunoSEQ multiplex PCR; TCRdb keeps in-frame clones, though not all of them. The sample includes 80,000 to 130,000 clones, under 90% of them seen just once. Sequences were derived from peripheral blood, sampled roughly 36 weeks after starting pembrolizumab. Every receptor here comes from an adult with mismatch repair-deficient cancer.

This CDR3 is CASSPGAAGETQYF. The CDR3 DNA is TGTGCCAGCAGCCCCGGGGCCGCGGGGGAGACCCAGTACTTC. This chain connects TRBV11-3 to TRBJ2-5, with D perhaps TRBD2 (6 bases). Per the germline V gene, CDR1 is SGHNT and CDR2 is YENEEA. V was trimmed by 5 bases and J by 5 bases, leaving 15 bases between them. The CDR3 sequence is 14 residues long.

V usage is TRBV5-1 and J usage is TRBJ1-2; D gene uncertain. The CDR3 covers 13 residues. From germline, CDR1 is SGHRS and CDR2 YFSETQ. The V end lost 2 bases, the J end lost 2 bases, and 7 bases lay between the germline ends. The CDR3 here is CASSFETNYGYTF. The CDR3 DNA reads TGCGCCAGCAGCTTCGAAACAAACTATGGCTACACCTTC.

This chain uses TRBV6-5 with TRBJ2-2; D assignment may be TRBD1 or TRBD2 (5 bases each). V lost 6 bases, J lost 3 bases, and 11 bases lay in between. CDR3 size: 14 residues. The germline V gene encodes CDR1 MNHEY and CDR2 SVGAGI. In DNA form, the CDR3 reads TGTGCCAGCAGCATACTAGGGGACACCGGGGAGCTGTTTTTT. This gives the protein CASSILGDTGELFF.

This clone was counted a few times. The chain carries TRBV28 and TRBJ1-5; 8 bases are shared with TRBD1. The CDR3 is 16 residues long. CDR1 MDHEN and CDR2 SYDVKM come from the germline V gene. V shed 6 bases and J 1 base; nucleotides not matched to a gene: 8. The CDR3 DNA reads as TGTGCCAGCAGACTACTGACAGGGGACAGCAATCAGCCCCAGCATTTT. As protein: CASRLLTGDSNQPQHF.

The chain couples TRBV30 to TRBJ1-2; tentatively, D is TRBD1 (5 bases). V was shortened by 0 bases and J by 2 bases, with 16 bases between the two germline ends. Germline CDR1 is GTSNPN and CDR2 is SVGIG (reference sequence). The CDR3 loop spans 16 amino acids. Here the CDR3 reads CAWSVERGVGNYGYTF. The CDR3 DNA reads as TGTGCCTGGAGTGTAGAAAGAGGGGTGGGCAACTATGGCTACACCTTC.

V usage is TRBV29-1 and J usage is TRBJ2-3; possible D gene TRBD2, 6 bases. The CDR3 length is 15 residues. Germline values: CDR1 SQVTM, CDR2 ANQGSEA. Trimming removed 3 bases from V and 0 bases from J, with 13 bases in between. CDR3 loop: CSVEVGLHSTDTQYF. In DNA, the CDR3 is TGCAGCGTTGAGGTGGGACTCCATAGCACAGATACGCAGTATTTT.

The chain links TRBV5-6 to TRBJ2-1; 8 bases agree with TRBD2. CDR3 size: 13 residues. V gave up 4 bases and J gave up 7 bases; unmatched junction bases: 4. In germline, CDR1 is SGHDT, CDR2 YYEEEE. The CDR3 region is CASSPGGTNEQFF. The CDR3 region has the DNA TGTGCCAGCAGCCCGGGGGGGACGAATGAGCAGTTCTTC.

V gene TRBV30 combines with J gene TRBJ2-1; 7 nucleotides align to TRBD1. The CDR3 has 15 residues. Germline assignment: CDR1 GTSNPN and CDR2 SVGIG (reference sequence). V was pared by 1 base and J by 0 bases, with 3 bases of the junction left unmatched. In DNA, the CDR3 is TGTGCCTGGAGTGCGGGACAGAGCTCCTACAATGAGCAGTTCTTC. Its protein is CAWSAGQSSYNEQFF.

V and J are TRBV11-3 and TRBJ2-7, with TRBD2 matching over 12 bases. The germline CDR1 and CDR2 sequences are SGHNT and YENEEA. V lost 5 bases and J lost 7; bases outside the gene matches: 18. This CDR3 has 18 residues. CDR3 in DNA: TGTGCCAGCAGCCCTAGCCCTAGCGGGAGGGCCCTATCTTGGGAGCAGTACTTC. As protein: CASSPSPSGRALSWEQYF.

For the CDR3, the DNA is TGTGCCAGCAGCTTAGATTCCGGGACCACACATTACAATGAGCAGTTCTTC. It is translated as CASSLDSGTTHYNEQFF. The J gene is TRBJ2-1, the V gene TRBV11-3; D possibly matches TRBD1 or TRBD2 (5 bases each). Germline assignment: CDR1 SGHNT and CDR2 YENEEA. This CDR3 comprises 17 residues. The germline V and J ends were trimmed by 0 bases and 4 bases, with 16 bases remaining between them.

The genes are TRBV5-6 and TRBJ1-2; 8 nucleotides match TRBD1. Germline lookup yields CDR1 SGHDT and CDR2 YYEEEE. V shed 2 bases and J 8 bases; nucleotides not matched to a gene: 5. This CDR3 is built from 13 residues. CDR3 nucleotides: TGTGCCAGCAGCTTCCGGACAGGGTGGGGCTACACCTTC. As protein: CASSFRTGWGYTF.

There are a few counts of this clone. The gene calls are TRBV7-8 and TRBJ2-1; 10 nucleotides match TRBD2. The J segment lost 7 bases and the V segment lost 5 bases, leaving 5 bases of the junction unmatched. From germline, CDR1 is SGHVS and CDR2 FQNEAQ. This CDR3 is built from 14 residues. CDR3 region: CASSALAGGNEQFF. The CDR3 DNA is TGTGCCAGCAGCGCCTTAGCGGGAGGTAATGAGCAGTTCTTC. The whole variable domain, filled in from reference TRBV7-8 and TRBJ2-1, reads GAGVSQSPRYKVAKRGQDVALRCDPISGHVSLFWYQQALGQGPEFLTYFQNEAQLDKSGLPSDRFFAERPEGSVSTLKIQRTQQEDSAVYLCASSALAGGNEQFFGPGTRLTVL.

This chain links TRBV27 with TRBJ2-3, with D perhaps assigned TRBD1 or TRBD2 (5 bases each). This CDR3 spans 15 amino acids. Germline V gene data show CDR1 as MNHEY and CDR2 as SMNVEV (reference sequence). V dropped 9 bases and J dropped 3 bases, with 19 bases sitting between them. CDR3: CASWGSWEITDTQYF. As DNA, the CDR3 is TGTGCCAGTTGGGGGAGTTGGGAGATAACAGATACGCAGTATTTT.

The CDR3 coding sequence is TGTGCCAGCAGCTTATATATCTCGGGGACAGAGGGCTACACCTTC. Translated: CASSLYISGTEGYTF. The gene calls are TRBV7-2 and TRBJ1-2; 7 bases align to TRBD1. The germline gives CDR1 SGHTA, CDR2 FQGNSA. The CDR3 has 15 amino acids. V shed 2 bases, J shed 8 bases, and the junction held 11 bases outside the gene matches.

The gene calls are TRBV5-6 and TRBJ2-3; D not resolved. Germline V lookup: CDR1 SGHDT, CDR2 YYEEEE. Between the trimmed V and J ends, which lost 0 bases and 0 bases, there was a span of 11 bases. The length of the CDR3 is 16 residues. This chain's CDR3 is CASSLGAGISTDTQYF. The CDR3 DNA follows: TGTGCCAGCAGCTTGGGGGCAGGCATTAGCACAGATACGCAGTATTTT.